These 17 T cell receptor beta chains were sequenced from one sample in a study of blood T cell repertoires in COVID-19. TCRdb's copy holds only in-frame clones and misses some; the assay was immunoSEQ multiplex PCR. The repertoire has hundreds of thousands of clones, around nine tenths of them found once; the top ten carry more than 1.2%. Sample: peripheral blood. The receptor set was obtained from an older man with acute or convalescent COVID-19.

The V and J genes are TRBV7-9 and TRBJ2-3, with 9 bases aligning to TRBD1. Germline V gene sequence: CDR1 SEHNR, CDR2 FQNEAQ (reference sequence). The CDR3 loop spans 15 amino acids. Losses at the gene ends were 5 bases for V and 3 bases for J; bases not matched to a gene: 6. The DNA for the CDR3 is TGTGCCAGCAGCCCAGGGACAGGGAGGACAGATACGCAGTATTTT. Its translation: CASSPGTGRTDTQYF. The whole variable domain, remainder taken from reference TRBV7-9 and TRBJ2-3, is DTGVSQNPRHKITKRGQNVTFRCDPISEHNRLYWYRQTLGQGPEFLTYFQNEAQLEKSRLLSDRFSAERPKGSFSTLEIQRTEQGDSAMYLCASSPGTGRTDTQYFGPGTRLTVL.

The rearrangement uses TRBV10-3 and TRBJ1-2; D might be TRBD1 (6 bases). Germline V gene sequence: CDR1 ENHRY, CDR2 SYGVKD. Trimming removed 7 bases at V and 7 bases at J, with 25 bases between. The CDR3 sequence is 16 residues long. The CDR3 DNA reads TGTGCCATCAAAGAACGGTTACAGGGTAGGAGTGGTGGCTACACCTTC. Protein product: CAIKERLQGRSGGYTF.

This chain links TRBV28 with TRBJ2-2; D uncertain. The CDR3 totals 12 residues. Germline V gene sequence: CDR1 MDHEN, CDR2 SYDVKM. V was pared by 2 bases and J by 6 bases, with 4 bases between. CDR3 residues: CASSLIAGELFF. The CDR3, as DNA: TGTGCCAGCAGTTTAATAGCCGGGGAGCTGTTTTTT.

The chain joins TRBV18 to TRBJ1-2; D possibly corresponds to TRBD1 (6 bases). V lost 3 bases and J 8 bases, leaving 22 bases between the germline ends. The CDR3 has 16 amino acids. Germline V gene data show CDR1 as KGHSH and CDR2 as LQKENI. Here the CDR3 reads CASSPLAGQSLRGYTF. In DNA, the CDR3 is TGTGCCAGCTCACCTCTCGCCGGACAGAGTCTACGGGGCTACACCTTC.

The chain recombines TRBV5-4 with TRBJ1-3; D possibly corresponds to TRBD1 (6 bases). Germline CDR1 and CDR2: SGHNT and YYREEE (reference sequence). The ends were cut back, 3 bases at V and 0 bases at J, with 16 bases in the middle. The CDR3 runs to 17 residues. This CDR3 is CASSSLGGRRSGNTIYF. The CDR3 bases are TGTGCCAGCAGCTCCCTCGGGGGGCGCCGCTCTGGAAACACCATATATTTT.

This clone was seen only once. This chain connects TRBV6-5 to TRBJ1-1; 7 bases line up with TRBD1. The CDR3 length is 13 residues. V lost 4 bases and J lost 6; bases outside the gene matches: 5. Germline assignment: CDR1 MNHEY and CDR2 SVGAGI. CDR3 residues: CASSSTGFPEAFF. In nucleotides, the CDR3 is TGTGCCAGCAGTTCGACAGGGTTCCCTGAAGCTTTCTTT.

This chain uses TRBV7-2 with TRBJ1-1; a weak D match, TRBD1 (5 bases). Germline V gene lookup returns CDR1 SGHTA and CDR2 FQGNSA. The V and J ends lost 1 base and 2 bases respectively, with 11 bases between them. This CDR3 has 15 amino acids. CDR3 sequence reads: CASSLGQGFNTEAFF. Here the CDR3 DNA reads TGTGCCAGCAGCTTAGGGCAGGGTTTCAACACTGAAGCTTTCTTT.

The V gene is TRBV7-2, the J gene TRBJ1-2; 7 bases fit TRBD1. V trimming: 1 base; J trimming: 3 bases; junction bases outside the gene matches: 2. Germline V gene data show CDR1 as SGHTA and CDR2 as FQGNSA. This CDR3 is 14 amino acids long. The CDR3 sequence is CASSLETGYYGYTF. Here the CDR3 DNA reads TGTGCCAGCAGCTTAGAGACAGGGTACTATGGCTACACCTTC.

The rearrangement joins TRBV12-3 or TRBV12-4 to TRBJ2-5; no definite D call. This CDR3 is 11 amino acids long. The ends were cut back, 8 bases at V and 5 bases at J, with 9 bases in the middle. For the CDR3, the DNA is TGTGCCAGCGCCTTCGGGGAGACCCAGTACTTC. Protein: CASAFGETQYF.

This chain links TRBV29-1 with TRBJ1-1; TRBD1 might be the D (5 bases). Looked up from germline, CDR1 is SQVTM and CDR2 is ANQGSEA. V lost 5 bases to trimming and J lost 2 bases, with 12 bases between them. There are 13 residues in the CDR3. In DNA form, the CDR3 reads TGCAGCGTTAACCAGGGTTTTAACACTGAAGCTTTCTTT. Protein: CSVNQGFNTEAFF.

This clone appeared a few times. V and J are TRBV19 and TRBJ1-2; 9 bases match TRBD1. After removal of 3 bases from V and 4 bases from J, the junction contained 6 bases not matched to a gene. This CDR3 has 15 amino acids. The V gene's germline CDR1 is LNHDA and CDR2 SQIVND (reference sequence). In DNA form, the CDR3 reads TGTGCCAGTAGTATGTGGGGACAGGGATCCTATGGCTACACCTTC. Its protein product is CASSMWGQGSYGYTF. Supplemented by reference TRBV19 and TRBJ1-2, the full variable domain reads DGGITQSPKYLFRKEGQNVTLSCEQNLNHDAMYWYRQDPGQGLRLIYYSQIVNDFQKGDIAEGYSVSREKKESFPLTVTSAQKNPTAFYLCASSMWGQGSYGYTFGSGTRLTVV.

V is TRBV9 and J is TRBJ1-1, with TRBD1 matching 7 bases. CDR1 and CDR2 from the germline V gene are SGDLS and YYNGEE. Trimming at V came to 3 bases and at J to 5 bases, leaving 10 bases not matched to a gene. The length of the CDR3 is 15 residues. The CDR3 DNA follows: TGTGCCAGCAGCGCGCGCCCCTCGACAGGGACTGAAGCTTTCTTT. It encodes CASSARPSTGTEAFF.

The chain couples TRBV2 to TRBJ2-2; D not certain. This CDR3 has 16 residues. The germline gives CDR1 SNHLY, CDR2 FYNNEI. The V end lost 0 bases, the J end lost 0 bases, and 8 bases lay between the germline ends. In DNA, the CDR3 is TGTGCCAGCAGTGAAGCGACACCTACGAACACCGGGGAGCTGTTTTTT. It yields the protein CASSEATPTNTGELFF.

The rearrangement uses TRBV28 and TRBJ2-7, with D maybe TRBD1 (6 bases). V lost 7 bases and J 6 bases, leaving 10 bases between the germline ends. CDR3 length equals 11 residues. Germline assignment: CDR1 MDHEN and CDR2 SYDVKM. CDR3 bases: TGTGCCAGCACCTGGGGGCTCGAGCAGTACTTC. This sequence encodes CASTWGLEQYF.

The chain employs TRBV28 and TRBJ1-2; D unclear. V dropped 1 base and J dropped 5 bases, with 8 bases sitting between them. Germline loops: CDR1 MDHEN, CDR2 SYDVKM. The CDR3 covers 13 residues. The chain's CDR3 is CASSLYSPYGYTF. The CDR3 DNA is TGTGCCAGCAGTTTATACTCCCCATATGGCTACACCTTC.

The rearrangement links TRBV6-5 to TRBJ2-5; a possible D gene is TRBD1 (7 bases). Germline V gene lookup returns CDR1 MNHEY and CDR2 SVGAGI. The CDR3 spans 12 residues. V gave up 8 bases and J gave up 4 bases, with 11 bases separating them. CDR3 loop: CASGRGVETQYF. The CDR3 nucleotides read TGTGCCAGCGGCAGGGGGGTAGAGACCCAGTACTTC.

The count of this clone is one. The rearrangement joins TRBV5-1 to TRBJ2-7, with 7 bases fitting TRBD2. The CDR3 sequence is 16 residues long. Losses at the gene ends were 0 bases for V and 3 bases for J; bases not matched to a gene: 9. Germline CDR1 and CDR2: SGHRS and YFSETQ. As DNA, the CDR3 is TGCGCCAGCAGCTTGGCGGGAGGAATGGGTGGCTACGAGCAGTACTTC. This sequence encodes CASSLAGGMGGYEQYF.